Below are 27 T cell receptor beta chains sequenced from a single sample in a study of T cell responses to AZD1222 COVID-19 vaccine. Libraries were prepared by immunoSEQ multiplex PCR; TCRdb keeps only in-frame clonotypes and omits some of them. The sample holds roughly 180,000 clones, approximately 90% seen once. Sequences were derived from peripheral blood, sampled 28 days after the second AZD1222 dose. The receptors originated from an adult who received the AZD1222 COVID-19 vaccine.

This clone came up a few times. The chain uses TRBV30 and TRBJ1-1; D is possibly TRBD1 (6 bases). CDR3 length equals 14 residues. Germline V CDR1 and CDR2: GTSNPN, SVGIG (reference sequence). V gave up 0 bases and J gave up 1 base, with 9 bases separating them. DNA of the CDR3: TGTGCCTGGAGTGTAGGGGGAGGGAACACTGAAGCTTTCTTT. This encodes CAWSVGGGNTEAFF.

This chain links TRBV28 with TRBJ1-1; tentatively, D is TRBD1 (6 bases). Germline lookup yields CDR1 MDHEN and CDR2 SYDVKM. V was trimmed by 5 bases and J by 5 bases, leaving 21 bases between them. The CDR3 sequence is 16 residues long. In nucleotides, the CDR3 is TGTGCCAGCAGTCCCAGCTTACGGGGGCGCGGAACTGAAGCTTTCTTT. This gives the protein CASSPSLRGRGTEAFF.

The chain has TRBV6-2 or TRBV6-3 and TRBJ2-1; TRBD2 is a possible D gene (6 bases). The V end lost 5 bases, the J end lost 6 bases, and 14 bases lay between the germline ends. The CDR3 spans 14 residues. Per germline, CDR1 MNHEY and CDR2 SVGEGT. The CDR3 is CASSNPGLFNEQFF. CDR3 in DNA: TGTGCCAGCAGTAATCCGGGACTCTTCAATGAGCAGTTCTTC.

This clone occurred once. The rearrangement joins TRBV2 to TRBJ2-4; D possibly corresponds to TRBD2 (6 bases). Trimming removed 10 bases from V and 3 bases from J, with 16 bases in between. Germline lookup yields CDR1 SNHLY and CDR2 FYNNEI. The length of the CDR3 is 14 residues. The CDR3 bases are TGTGCCACCAGAGCGGGTGGGGTCAAAAACATTCAGTACTTC. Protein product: CATRAGGVKNIQYF.

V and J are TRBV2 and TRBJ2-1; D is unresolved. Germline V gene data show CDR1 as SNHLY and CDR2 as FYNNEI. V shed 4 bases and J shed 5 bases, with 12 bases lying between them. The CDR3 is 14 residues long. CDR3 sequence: CASSVGIRNNEQFF. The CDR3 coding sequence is TGTGCCAGCAGTGTTGGCATTCGGAACAATGAGCAGTTCTTC.

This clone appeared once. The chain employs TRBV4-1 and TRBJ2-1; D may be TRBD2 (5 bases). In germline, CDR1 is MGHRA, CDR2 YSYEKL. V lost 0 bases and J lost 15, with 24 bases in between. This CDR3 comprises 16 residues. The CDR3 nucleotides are TGCGCCAGCAGCCAAGATTTGGTAGCGCAATCAGTCAGGCGGTTCTTC. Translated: CASSQDLVAQSVRRFF.

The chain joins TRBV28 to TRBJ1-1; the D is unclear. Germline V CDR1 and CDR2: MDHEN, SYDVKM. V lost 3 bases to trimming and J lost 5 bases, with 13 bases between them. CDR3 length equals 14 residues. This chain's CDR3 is CASSFAVRETEAFF. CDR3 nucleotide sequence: TGTGCCAGCAGTTTTGCTGTTCGGGAGACTGAAGCTTTCTTT.

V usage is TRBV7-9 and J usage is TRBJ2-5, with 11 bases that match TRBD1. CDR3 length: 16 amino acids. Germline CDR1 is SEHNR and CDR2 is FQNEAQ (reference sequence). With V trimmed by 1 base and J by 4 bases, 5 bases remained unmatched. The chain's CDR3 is CASSLDGQGARETQYF. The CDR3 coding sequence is TGTGCCAGCAGCTTAGACGGACAGGGGGCTAGAGAGACCCAGTACTTC.

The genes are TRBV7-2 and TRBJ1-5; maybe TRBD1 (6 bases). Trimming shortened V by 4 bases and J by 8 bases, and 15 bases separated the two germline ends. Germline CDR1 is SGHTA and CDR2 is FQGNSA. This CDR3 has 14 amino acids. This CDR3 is CASSSYRALEPQHF. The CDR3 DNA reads TGTGCCAGCAGCTCCTACAGGGCTTTAGAGCCCCAGCATTTT.

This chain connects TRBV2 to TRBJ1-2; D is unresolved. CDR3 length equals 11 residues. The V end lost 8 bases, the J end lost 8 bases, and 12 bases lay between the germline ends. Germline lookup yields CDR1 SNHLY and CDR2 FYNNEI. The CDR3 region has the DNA TGTGCCAGCCACTCAACGGGAGGCTACACCTTC. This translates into CASHSTGGYTF.

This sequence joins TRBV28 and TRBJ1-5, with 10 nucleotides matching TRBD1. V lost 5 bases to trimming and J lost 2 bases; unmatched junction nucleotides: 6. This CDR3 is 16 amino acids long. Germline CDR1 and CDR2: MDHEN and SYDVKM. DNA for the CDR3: TGTGCCAGCAGTACCCGACAGGGGGCGGGCAATCAGCCCCAGCATTTT. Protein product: CASSTRQGAGNQPQHF.

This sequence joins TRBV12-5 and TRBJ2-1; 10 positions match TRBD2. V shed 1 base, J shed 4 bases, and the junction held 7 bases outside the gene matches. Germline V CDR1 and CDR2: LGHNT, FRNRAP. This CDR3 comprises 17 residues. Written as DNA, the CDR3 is TGTGCTAGTGGTTTGGGGAGCGGGAGGGCCCATTACAATGAGCAGTTCTTC. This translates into CASGLGSGRAHYNEQFF.

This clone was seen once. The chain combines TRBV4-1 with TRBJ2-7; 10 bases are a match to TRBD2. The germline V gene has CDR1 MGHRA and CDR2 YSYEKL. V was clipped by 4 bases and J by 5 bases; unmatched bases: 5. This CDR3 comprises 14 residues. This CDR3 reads CASSRSSGRDEQYF. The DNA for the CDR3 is TGCGCCAGCAGCCGTTCTAGCGGGAGAGACGAGCAGTACTTC.

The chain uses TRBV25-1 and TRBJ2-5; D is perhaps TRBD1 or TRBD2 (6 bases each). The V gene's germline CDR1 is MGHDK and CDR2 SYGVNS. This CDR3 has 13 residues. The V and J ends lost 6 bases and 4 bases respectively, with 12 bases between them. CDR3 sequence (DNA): TGTGCCAGCAGCCGAGGGGGGATAGAGACCCAGTACTTC. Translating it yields CASSRGGIETQYF.

The DNA for the CDR3 is TGCGCCAGCAGCCACGAGCCGAAAAACATTCAGTACTTC. Its translation is CASSHEPKNIQYF. V is TRBV4-1 and J is TRBJ2-4; D not resolved. Germline loops: CDR1 MGHRA, CDR2 YSYEKL. The CDR3 has 13 amino acids. Trimming took off 3 bases at V and 4 bases at J, with 7 bases between the two ends.

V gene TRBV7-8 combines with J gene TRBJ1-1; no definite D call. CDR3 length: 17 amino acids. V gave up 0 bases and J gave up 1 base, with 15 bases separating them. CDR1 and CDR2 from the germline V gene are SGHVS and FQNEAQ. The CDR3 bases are TGTGCCAGCAGCTTAGCGGCGACTGCGAGAGGGAACACTGAAGCTTTCTTT. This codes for CASSLAATARGNTEAFF.

The CDR3 reads CASSTPDTTHNEQFF. The CDR3 DNA sequence: TGTGCCAGCAGCACCCCCGATACTACACACAATGAGCAGTTCTTC. The V and J genes are TRBV7-9 and TRBJ2-1; no reliable D call. This CDR3 is 15 amino acids long. Germline assignment: CDR1 SEHNR and CDR2 FQNEAQ (reference sequence). The V end was cut by 5 bases, the J end by 5 bases, with 16 bases between.

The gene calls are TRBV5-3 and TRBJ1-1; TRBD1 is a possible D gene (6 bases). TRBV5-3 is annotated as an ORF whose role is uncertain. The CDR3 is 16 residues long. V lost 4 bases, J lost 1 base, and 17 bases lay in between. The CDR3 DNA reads TGTGCCAGAAGCCCGGTATCGGGACACTCGAACACTGAAGCTTTCTTT. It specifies CARSPVSGHSNTEAFF.

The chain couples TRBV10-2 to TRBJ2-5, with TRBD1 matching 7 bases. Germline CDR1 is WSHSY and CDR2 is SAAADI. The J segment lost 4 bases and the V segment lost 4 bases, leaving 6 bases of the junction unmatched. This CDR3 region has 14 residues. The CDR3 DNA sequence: TGCGCCAGCAGTGCGGGACAGAACCGAGAGACCCAGTACTTC. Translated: CASSAGQNRETQYF.

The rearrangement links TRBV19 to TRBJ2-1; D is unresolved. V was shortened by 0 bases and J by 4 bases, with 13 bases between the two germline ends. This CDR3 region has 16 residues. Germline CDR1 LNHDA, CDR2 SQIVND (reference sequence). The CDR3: CASSIDRVSVYNEQFF. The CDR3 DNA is TGTGCCAGTAGTATAGACCGGGTTTCCGTATACAATGAGCAGTTCTTC.

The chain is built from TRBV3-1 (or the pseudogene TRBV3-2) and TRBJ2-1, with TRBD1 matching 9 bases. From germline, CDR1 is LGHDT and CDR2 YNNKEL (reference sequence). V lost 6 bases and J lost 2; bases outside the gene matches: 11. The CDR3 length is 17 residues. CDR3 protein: CASRRKGTGPTYNEQFF. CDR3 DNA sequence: TGTGCCAGCAGACGAAAGGGGACAGGGCCAACCTACAATGAGCAGTTCTTC.

DNA for the CDR3: TGTGCCAGCAGCGAAGTAACAGGGGCAACTAATGAAAAACTGTTTTTT. Translation: CASSEVTGATNEKLFF. The chain uses TRBV5-4 and TRBJ1-4; 7 bases line up with TRBD1. The CDR3 extends over 16 amino acids. Germline trimming cut 4 bases from V and 0 bases from J; bases unmatched to any gene: 6. CDR1 is SGHNT and CDR2 is YYREEE in the germline V gene (reference sequence).

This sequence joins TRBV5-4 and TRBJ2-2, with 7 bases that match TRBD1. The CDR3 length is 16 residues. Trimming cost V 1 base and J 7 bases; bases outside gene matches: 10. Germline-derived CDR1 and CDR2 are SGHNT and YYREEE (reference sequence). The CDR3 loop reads CASSLKGAQIVGELFF. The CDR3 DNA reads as TGTGCCAGCAGCTTGAAGGGGGCGCAAATAGTCGGGGAGCTGTTTTTT.

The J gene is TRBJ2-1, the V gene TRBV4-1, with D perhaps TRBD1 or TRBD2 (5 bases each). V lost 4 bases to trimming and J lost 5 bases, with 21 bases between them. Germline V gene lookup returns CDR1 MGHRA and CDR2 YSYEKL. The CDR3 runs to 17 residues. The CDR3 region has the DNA TGCGCCAGCAGCCCGAGCCACCCCGGGACCATCAACAATGAGCAGTTCTTC. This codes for CASSPSHPGTINNEQFF.

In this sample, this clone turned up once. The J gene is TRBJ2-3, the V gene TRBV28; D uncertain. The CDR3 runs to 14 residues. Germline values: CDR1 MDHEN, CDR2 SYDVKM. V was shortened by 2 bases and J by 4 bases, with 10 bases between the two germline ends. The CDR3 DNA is TGTGCCAGCAGTTTAACGAATCTGGCAGATACGCAGTATTTT. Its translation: CASSLTNLADTQYF.

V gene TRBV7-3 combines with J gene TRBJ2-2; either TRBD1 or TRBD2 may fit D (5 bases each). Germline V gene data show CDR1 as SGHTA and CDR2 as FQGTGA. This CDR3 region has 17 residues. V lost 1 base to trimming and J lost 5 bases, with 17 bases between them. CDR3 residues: CASSLIPRFGATGELFF. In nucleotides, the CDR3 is TGTGCCAGCAGCTTAATCCCCAGGTTCGGGGCGACCGGGGAGCTGTTTTTT.

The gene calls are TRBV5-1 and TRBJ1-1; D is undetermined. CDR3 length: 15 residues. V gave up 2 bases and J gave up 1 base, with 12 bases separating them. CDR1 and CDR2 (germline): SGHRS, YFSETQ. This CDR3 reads CASSFGGVKNTEAFF. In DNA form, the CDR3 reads TGCGCCAGCAGCTTCGGTGGGGTAAAGAACACTGAAGCTTTCTTT. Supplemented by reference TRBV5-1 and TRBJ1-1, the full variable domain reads KAGVTQTPRYLIKTRGQQVTLSCSPISGHRSVSWYQQTPGQGLQFLFEYFSETQRNKGNFPGRFSGRQFSNSRSEMNVSTLELGDSALYLCASSFGGVKNTEAFFGQGTRLTVV.